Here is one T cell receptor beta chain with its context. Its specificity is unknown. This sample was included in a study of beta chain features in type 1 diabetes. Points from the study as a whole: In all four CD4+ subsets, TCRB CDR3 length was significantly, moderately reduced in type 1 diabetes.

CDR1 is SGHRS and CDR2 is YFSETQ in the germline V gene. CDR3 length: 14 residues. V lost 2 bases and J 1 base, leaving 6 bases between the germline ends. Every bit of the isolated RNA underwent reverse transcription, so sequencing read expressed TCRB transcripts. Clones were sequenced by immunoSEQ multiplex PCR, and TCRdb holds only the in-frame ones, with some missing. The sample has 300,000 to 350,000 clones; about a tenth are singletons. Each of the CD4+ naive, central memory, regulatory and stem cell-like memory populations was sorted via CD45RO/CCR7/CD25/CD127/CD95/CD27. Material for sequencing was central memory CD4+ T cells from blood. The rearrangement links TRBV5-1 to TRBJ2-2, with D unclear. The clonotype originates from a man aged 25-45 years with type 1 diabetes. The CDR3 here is CASSFGQNTGELFF. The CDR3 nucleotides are TGCGCCAGCAGCTTTGGGCAGAACACCGGGGAGCTGTTTTTT.